These 26 T cell receptor beta chains share one sample of origin, sequenced in a study of identical twins. A single record per CDR3 protein comes from TCRdb applying MiXCR to the 5' RACE reads. This table holds 400,000 to 550,000 distinct CDR3 sequences, more than 20% found once. This sample also belongs to another study, concerning T cells expressing NK-cell markers.

The sequencing input was CD4+ T cells sorted from blood. The receptor source for this set is a woman aged 18-35 years in good health.

V gene TRBV16 combines with J gene TRBJ1-6; 9 bases align to TRBD1. CDR1 and CDR2 (germline): KGHSY, FQNENV. J gave up 9 bases and V 2 bases, and 2 bases lay outside the gene matches. CDR3 size: 14 residues. As DNA, the CDR3 is TGTGCCAGCAGCCAAGACAGGGGGAGTTCACCCCTCCACTTT. Protein: CASSQDRGSSPLHF. Using reference TRBV16 and TRBJ1-6 for the parts outside the CDR3, the full variable domain is GEEVAQTPKHLVRGEGQKAKLYCAPIKGHSYVFWYQQVLKNEFKFLISFQNENVFDETGMPKERFSAKCLPNSPCSLEIQATKLEDSAVYFCASSQDRGSSPLHFGNGTRLTVT.

The table lists this clonotype with a few counts. This chain joins TRBV12-3 or TRBV12-4 and TRBJ2-3; TRBD2 might be the D (6 bases). The CDR3 contains 14 residues. V was shortened by 10 bases and J by 5 bases, with 19 bases between the two germline ends. CDR3 nucleotide sequence: TGTGCCACCACCCGGGGGAGCCACAGAGATACGCAGTATTTT. Protein product: CATTRGSHRDTQYF.

This clonotype was seen only a few times. The rearrangement links TRBV12-3 or TRBV12-4 to TRBJ2-3, with a tentative D call TRBD1 (6 bases). V was cut by 11 bases and J by 0 bases, with 15 bases left in between. The CDR3 contains 14 residues. The CDR3 loop reads CASKGEFSTDTQYF. For the CDR3, the DNA is TGTGCCTCGAAGGGGGAATTTAGCACAGATACGCAGTATTTT.

The V gene is TRBV21-1, the J gene TRBJ2-4; the table's D call, TRBD1, was not checked against the DNA. TRBV21-1 is labeled a pseudogene. The CDR3 totals 17 residues. As DNA, the CDR3 is TGTGCCAGCAGCACTGGACAGGGAAAACTAGCCAAAAACATTCAGTACTTC. It specifies CASSTGQGKLAKNIQYF.

The CDR3 sequence: CASSPAQGLDLEQYF. As DNA, the CDR3 is TGTGCCAGCAGTCCAGCCCAGGGACTAGATCTCGAGCAGTACTTC. The V call is TRBV7-9, the J call TRBJ2-7, with 8 bases aligning to TRBD2. Germline V gives CDR1 SEHNR, CDR2 FQNEAQ (reference sequence). The ends lost 6 bases at V and 6 bases at J; junction bases unmatched: 13. CDR3 length: 15 residues.

This clonotype was seen only a few times. V is TRBV20-1 and J is TRBJ2-3; D ambiguous. Germline V gene data show CDR1 as DFQATT and CDR2 as SNEGSKA (reference sequence). The CDR3 runs to 15 residues. Trimming cost V 4 bases and J 0 bases, with 14 bases left between them. The CDR3 here is CSATSSLGSTDTQYF. In DNA, the CDR3 is TGCAGTGCTACGTCTTCTCTTGGGAGCACAGATACGCAGTATTTT.

The sample holds one count of this clonotype. The V gene is TRBV7-3, the J gene TRBJ2-5, with a weak D call TRBD1 (5 bases). V was cut by 5 bases and J by 3 bases, with 10 bases left in between. This CDR3 is built from 13 residues. Germline CDR1 SGHTA, CDR2 FQGTGA. The CDR3 loop reads CASSPGKKETQYF. In nucleotides, the CDR3 is TGTGCCAGCAGCCCAGGGAAGAAAGAGACCCAGTACTTC. Based on the CDR3 plus reference TRBV7-3 and TRBJ2-5, the full variable domain is GAGVSQTPSNKVTEKGKYVELRCDPISGHTALYWYRQSLGQGPEFLIYFQGTGAADDSGLPNDRFFAVRPEGSVSTLKIQRTERGDSAVYLCASSPGKKETQYFGPGTRLLVL.

The CDR3 coding sequence is TGTGCCAGCGTGGGGAGCGGCTCACAGGCCAGTACGCAGTATTTT. As protein: CASVGSGSQASTQYF. J is TRBJ2-3 and V is TRBV25-1; D may be TRBD1 or TRBD2 (5 bases each). The CDR3 contains 15 residues. The V and J ends lost 8 bases and 8 bases respectively, with 23 bases between them. Germline CDR1 MGHDK, CDR2 SYGVNS.

This CDR3 is CASSPGGSSGGNEQFF. The CDR3, as DNA: TGTGCCAGCAGCCCTGGGGGGTCTAGCGGGGGCAATGAGCAGTTCTTC. The gene calls are TRBV9 and TRBJ2-1; the match to TRBD2 covers 10 bases. Losses at the gene ends were 4 bases for V and 6 bases for J; bases not matched to a gene: 10. The CDR3 is 16 residues long. Germline assignment: CDR1 SGDLS and CDR2 YYNGEE.

The rearrangement joins TRBV25-1 to TRBJ2-7; 9 positions agree with TRBD1. Germline values: CDR1 MGHDK, CDR2 SYGVNS. The CDR3 extends over 13 amino acids. J was trimmed by 3 bases and V by 6 bases; bases with no gene match: 3. The CDR3 protein is CASRGDRVYEQYF. In nucleotides, the CDR3 is TGTGCCAGCAGGGGGGACAGGGTCTACGAGCAGTACTTC.

The chain links TRBV4-3 to TRBJ2-1, with 8 nucleotides matching TRBD2. V lost 0 bases and J lost 9; bases outside the gene matches: 16. The CDR3 covers 18 residues. Per the germline V gene, CDR1 is LGHNA and CDR2 is YSLEER. CDR3 coding DNA: TGCGCCAGCAGCCAAGATTTGTCGGGAGGGCCTTTTAGTGGTGAGCAGTTCTTC. It is translated as CASSQDLSGGPFSGEQFF.

A few counts support this clonotype. The chain has TRBV20-1 and TRBJ2-3; a possible D gene is TRBD1 (5 bases). Germline assignment: CDR1 DFQATT and CDR2 SNEGSKA (reference sequence). Trimming took 4 bases from V and 2 from J, leaving 10 bases between them. The CDR3 has 13 residues. The CDR3 sequence: CSATKGDTDTQYF. CDR3 in DNA: TGCAGTGCTACCAAAGGGGACACAGATACGCAGTATTTT.

This clonotype was counted between two and nine times. This rearrangement joins TRBV29-1 to TRBJ1-1; D possibly corresponds to TRBD1 (6 bases). This CDR3 spans 14 amino acids. Germline loops: CDR1 SQVTM, CDR2 ANQGSEA. V gave up 3 bases and J gave up 5 bases, with 16 bases separating them. The CDR3 DNA is TGCAGCGTTGACCTCGGGGGGCTTTCGACTGAAGCTTTCTTT. It is translated as CSVDLGGLSTEAFF.

The J gene is TRBJ2-1, the V gene TRBV29-1, with unresolved D. In germline, CDR1 is SQVTM, CDR2 ANQGSEA. V lost 0 bases and J 8 bases, leaving 11 bases between the germline ends. This CDR3 is 13 amino acids long. The CDR3 nucleotides are TGCAGCGTTGAAGATCCGGTTACGTATGAGCAGTTCTTC. The encoded protein is CSVEDPVTYEQFF.

The rearrangement joins TRBV13 to TRBJ2-7, with 9 bases fitting TRBD1. CDR1 and CDR2 (germline): PRHDT, FYEKMQ (reference sequence). The CDR3 consists of 14 residues. Trimming cost V 4 bases and J 5 bases; bases outside gene matches: 6. CDR3: CASSSRTGDDEQYF. CDR3 sequence (DNA): TGTGCCAGCAGCTCCCGGACAGGGGACGACGAGCAGTACTTC.

A few counts support this clonotype. The rearrangement joins TRBV20-1 to TRBJ2-6; no clear D gene. Germline V gene lookup returns CDR1 DFQATT and CDR2 SNEGSKA (reference sequence). The V and J ends lost 1 base and 0 bases respectively, with 7 bases between them. The CDR3 extends over 15 amino acids. CDR3 protein: CSARVASSGANVLTF. DNA for the CDR3: TGCAGTGCTAGAGTGGCCAGCTCTGGGGCCAACGTCCTGACTTTC.

Only a few counts were recorded for this clonotype. The rearrangement joins TRBV3-1 to TRBJ2-5; TRBD2 matches at 11 bases. CDR3 length equals 14 residues. Trimming took 4 bases from V and 4 from J; bases not matched to a gene: 2. Germline assignment: CDR1 LGHDT and CDR2 YNNKEL (reference sequence). CDR3 sequence (DNA): TGTGCCAGCAGCCTCGGGACTAGCGGAGAGACCCAGTACTTC. It yields the protein CASSLGTSGETQYF.

The sample holds a few counts of this clonotype. V and J are TRBV20-1 and TRBJ2-7, with D perhaps assigned TRBD1 or TRBD2 (5 bases each). Trimming took 6 bases from V and 5 from J, leaving 17 bases between them. Germline V gene sequence: CDR1 DFQATT, CDR2 SNEGSKA (reference sequence). The CDR3 is made up of 13 amino acids. For the CDR3, the DNA is TGCAGTGCCCCTCCCCCGCAGGGAGACGAGCAGTACTTC. Translated: CSAPPPQGDEQYF.

The table lists this clonotype with a few counts. CDR3 sequence: CASSLMVNQPQHF. DNA of the CDR3: TGTGCCAGCAGTTTAATGGTCAATCAGCCCCAGCATTTT. The chain is built from TRBV12-3 or TRBV12-4 and TRBJ1-5; D is ambiguous. Trimming shortened V by 2 bases and J by 3 bases, and 5 bases separated the two germline ends. This CDR3 region has 13 residues.

The chain recombines TRBV7-6 with TRBJ2-3; D gene ambiguous. The CDR3 length is 13 residues. CDR1 and CDR2 (germline): SGHVS, FNYEAQ. Trimming pared 1 base from V and 3 bases from J, leaving 5 bases between. The CDR3 nucleotides read TGTGCCAGCAGCTTAGAAGAAACAGATACGCAGTATTTT. It translates to CASSLEETDTQYF.

V is TRBV6-5 and J is TRBJ1-2; D unclear. The V and J ends lost 2 bases and 4 bases respectively, with 5 bases between them. Germline assignment: CDR1 MNHEY and CDR2 SVGAGI. The CDR3 has 12 residues. The CDR3 loop reads CASSYRAYGYTF. Here the CDR3 DNA reads TGTGCCAGCAGTTACAGGGCCTATGGCTACACCTTC.

V and J are TRBV12-3 or TRBV12-4 and TRBJ2-7, with unresolved D. CDR3 length: 15 residues. Trimming removed 1 base from V and 2 bases from J, with 12 bases in between. CDR3: CASSLGVSLTYEQYF. CDR3 bases: TGTGCCAGCAGTTTAGGGGTCTCCCTTACCTACGAGCAGTACTTC.

CDR3 in DNA: TGTGCCACCAGTACAGGGCAACGGAAAAAACTGTTTTTT. Amino acids: CATSTGQRKKLFF. The chain links TRBV24-1 to TRBJ1-4, with D possibly being TRBD1 (6 bases). Per the germline V gene, CDR1 is KGHDR and CDR2 is SFDVKD. This CDR3 region has 13 residues. V was shortened by 6 bases and J by 9 bases, with 13 bases between the two germline ends.

In this sample, this clonotype turned up a few times. This chain joins TRBV20-1 and TRBJ2-1; 8 nucleotides agree with TRBD2. The CDR3 covers 17 residues. Germline trimming cut 5 bases from V and 3 bases from J; bases unmatched to any gene: 15. Germline-derived CDR1 and CDR2 are DFQATT and SNEGSKA (reference sequence). CDR3: CSAPVWSRGGRYNEQFF. The CDR3 DNA is TGCAGTGCTCCCGTCTGGTCCCGCGGGGGGCGCTACAATGAGCAGTTCTTC.

This clonotype was observed a few times. V and J are TRBV6-1 and TRBJ2-3, with a tentative D call TRBD2 (6 bases). The CDR3 has 13 amino acids. Germline loops: CDR1 MNHNS, CDR2 SASEGT. CDR3: CAGLVWGTDTQYF. The CDR3 region has the DNA TGTGCGGGACTGGTGTGGGGCACAGATACGCAGTATTTT.

V and J are TRBV20-1 and TRBJ2-7; D uncertain. Germline assignment: CDR1 DFQATT and CDR2 SNEGSKA (reference sequence). Deletions cut 2 bases from V and 5 bases from J, with 13 bases between. This CDR3 is 13 amino acids long. The CDR3 loop reads CSARRQAADEQYF. The CDR3, as DNA: TGCAGTGCTAGAAGGCAGGCGGCCGACGAGCAGTACTTC.